What follows is one T cell receptor (beta chain) and its context. The entry originates in a study of control samples from healthy donors and cancer patients. Libraries were prepared by immunoSEQ multiplex PCR; TCRdb keeps only in-frame clonotypes and omits some of them. Seen here are more than 75,000 clones, about 80% observed once, and the top ten hold 10%. Sequencing was performed on blood. The clonotype comes from a woman aged 25 to 39 in good health.

CDR3: CASSTRQGDYGYTF. The CDR3 nucleotides read TGTGCCAGTAGTACCCGACAGGGGGACTATGGCTACACCTTC. This chain joins TRBV19 and TRBJ1-2; 9 bases match TRBD1. The junction had 3 bases not matched to a gene; V was cut back by 4 bases and J by 3 bases. Germline CDR1 and CDR2: LNHDA and SQIVND (reference sequence). This CDR3 spans 14 amino acids.